What follows describes a single T cell receptor beta chain. The data are from a study of CD8+CD57+ T cells in acquired aplastic anemia. Across the study: DNA recovered from sorted CD4+ and CD8+ cells had a mean of approximately 3 ug. Where healthy donors were concerned, CD4+ cells averaged approximately 10 million reads.

The CDR3 contains 12 residues. In germline, CDR1 is SGHTA, CDR2 FQGNSA. Trimming shortened V by 7 bases and J by 4 bases, and 10 bases separated the two germline ends. TCR beta VDJ combinations and CDR3 sequences were profiled from genomic DNA. TCRdb passed the reads through MiXCR, listing each CDR3 protein once. This sample carries 35,000 to 45,000 distinct CDR3 sequences, 65% to 70% of them seen once, and the ten largest clones take about 22%. V is TRBV7-2 and J is TRBJ1-2; the D is unclear. The sequenced material came from sorted CD4+, CD8+, or CD8+CD57+ T cells (not recorded which) from PBMCs. The sequence derives from a human donor in good health, serving as a control. In DNA, the CDR3 is TGTGCCAGCACTCCGGTGCTCTATGGCTACACCTTC. It is translated as CASTPVLYGYTF.